This T cell receptor beta chain stems from a study of breast tumors, draining lymph nodes, adjacent tissues. This clonotype is medium-sized in the sample. The ends were cut back, 5 bases at V and 1 base at J, with 9 bases in the middle. CDR3 size: 14 residues. Germline values: CDR1 SNHLY, CDR2 FYNNEI. TCRdb reprocessed the multiplex PCR reads via MiXCR and lists one record per CDR3 protein. Here the sample spans over 10,000 distinct CDR3 sequences, less than 85% being singletons. The chain is built from TRBV2 and TRBJ1-3, with a possible D match to TRBD1 (6 bases). The sample taken for sequencing was tumor-adjacent breast tissue. The clonotype was recovered from a female donor with breast cancer. Some clones in this sample may be carry-over from other donors' samples. The DNA for the CDR3 is TGTGCCAGCAGTCGTGGACAGTCTGGAAACACCATATATTTT. This sequence encodes CASSRGQSGNTIYF.